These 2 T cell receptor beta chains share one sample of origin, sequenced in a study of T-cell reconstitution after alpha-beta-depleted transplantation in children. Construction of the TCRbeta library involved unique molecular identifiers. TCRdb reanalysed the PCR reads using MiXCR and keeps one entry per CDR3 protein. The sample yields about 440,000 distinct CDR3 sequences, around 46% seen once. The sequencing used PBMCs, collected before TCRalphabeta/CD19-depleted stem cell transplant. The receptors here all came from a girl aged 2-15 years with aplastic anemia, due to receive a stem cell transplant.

The DNA for the CDR3 is TGCAGTGCTAATTTCCGGACTAGCGGGGAGACAGATACGCAGTATTTT. It codes for CSANFRTSGETDTQYF. The gene calls are TRBV20-1 and TRBJ2-3; 12 bases align to TRBD2. After removal of 4 bases from V and 3 bases from J, the junction contained 8 bases not matched to a gene. This CDR3 region has 16 residues. Germline lookup yields CDR1 DFQATT and CDR2 SNEGSKA (reference sequence).

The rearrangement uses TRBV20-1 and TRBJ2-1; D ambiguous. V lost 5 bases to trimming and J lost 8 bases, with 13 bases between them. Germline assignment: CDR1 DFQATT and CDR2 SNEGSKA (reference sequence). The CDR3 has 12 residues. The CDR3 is CSAAPSWDEQFF. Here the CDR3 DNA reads TGCAGTGCTGCACCAAGTTGGGATGAGCAGTTCTTC.